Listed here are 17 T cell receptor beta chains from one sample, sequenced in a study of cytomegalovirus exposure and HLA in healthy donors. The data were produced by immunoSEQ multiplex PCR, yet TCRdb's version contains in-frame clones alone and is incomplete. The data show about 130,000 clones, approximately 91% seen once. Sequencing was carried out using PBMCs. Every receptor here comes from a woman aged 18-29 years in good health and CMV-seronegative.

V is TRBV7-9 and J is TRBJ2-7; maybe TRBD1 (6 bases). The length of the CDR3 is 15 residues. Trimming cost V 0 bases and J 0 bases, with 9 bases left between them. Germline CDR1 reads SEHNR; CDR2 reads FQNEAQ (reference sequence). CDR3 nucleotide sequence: TGTGCCAGCAGCTTAGCGACAGGCGACTCCTACGAGCAGTACTTC. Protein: CASSLATGDSYEQYF.

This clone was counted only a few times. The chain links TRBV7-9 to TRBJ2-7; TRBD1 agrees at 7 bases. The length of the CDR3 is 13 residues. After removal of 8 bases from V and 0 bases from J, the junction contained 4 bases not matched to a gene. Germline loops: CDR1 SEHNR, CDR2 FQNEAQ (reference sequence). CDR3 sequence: CASEGQSSYEQYF. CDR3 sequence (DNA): TGTGCCAGCGAGGGACAGAGCTCCTACGAGCAGTACTTC.

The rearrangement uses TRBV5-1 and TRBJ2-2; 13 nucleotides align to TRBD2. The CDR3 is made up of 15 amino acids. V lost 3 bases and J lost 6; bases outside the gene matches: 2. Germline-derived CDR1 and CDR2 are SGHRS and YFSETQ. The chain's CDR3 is CASSWGLAGPGELFF. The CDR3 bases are TGCGCCAGCAGCTGGGGACTAGCGGGACCCGGGGAGCTGTTTTTT.

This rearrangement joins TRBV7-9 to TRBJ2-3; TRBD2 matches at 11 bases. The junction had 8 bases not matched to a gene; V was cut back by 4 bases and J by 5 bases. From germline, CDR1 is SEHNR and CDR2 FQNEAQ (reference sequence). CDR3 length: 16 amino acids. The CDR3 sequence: CASSWGLAGGGDTQYF. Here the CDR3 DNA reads TGTGCCAGCAGCTGGGGGCTAGCGGGAGGTGGAGATACGCAGTATTTT.

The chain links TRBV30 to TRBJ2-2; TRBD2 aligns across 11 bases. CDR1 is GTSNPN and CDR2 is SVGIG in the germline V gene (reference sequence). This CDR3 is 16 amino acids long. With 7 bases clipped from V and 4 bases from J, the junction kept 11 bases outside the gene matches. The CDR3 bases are TGTGCCTCCTCGGGGTTAGCGGGAGGGGGCACCGGGGAGCTGTTTTTT. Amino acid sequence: CASSGLAGGGTGELFF.

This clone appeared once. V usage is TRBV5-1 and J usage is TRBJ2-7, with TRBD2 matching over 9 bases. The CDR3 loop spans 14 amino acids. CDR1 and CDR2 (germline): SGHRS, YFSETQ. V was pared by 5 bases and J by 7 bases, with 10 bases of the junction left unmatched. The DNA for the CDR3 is TGCGCCAGCAGACCGGTAGCGGGAGCGTTTGAGCAGTACTTC. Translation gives CASRPVAGAFEQYF.

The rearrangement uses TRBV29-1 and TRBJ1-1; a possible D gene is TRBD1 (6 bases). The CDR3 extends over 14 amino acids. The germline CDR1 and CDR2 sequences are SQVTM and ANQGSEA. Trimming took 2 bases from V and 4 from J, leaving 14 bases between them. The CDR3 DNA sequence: TGCAGCGTTGAAAGGGGGGGTTTGGGCACTGAAGCTTTCTTT. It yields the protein CSVERGGLGTEAFF.

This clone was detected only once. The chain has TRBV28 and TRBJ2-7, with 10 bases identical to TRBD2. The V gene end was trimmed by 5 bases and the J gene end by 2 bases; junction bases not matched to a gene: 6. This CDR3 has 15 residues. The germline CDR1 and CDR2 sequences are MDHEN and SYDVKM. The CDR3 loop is CASSPPGLAAYEQYF. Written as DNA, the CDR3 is TGTGCCAGCAGTCCCCCTGGACTAGCGGCCTACGAGCAGTACTTC. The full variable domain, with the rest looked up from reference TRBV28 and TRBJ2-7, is DVKVTQSSRYLVKRTGEKVFLECVQDMDHENMFWYRQDPGLGLRLIYFSYDVKMKEKGDIPEGYSVSREKKERFSLILESASTNQTSMYLCASSPPGLAAYEQYFGPGTRLTVT.

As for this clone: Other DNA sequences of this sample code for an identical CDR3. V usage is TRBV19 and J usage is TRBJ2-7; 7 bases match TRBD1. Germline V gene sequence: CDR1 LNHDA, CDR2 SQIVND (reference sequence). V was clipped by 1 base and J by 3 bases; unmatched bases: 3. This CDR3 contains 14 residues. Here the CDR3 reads CASSIGRQGYEQYF. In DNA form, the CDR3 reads TGTGCCAGTAGTATAGGGAGACAGGGCTACGAGCAGTACTTC.

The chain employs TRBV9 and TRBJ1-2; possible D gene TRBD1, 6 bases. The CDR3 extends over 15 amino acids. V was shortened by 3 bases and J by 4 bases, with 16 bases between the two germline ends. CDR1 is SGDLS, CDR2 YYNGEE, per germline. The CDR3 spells CASSDLGQTFYGYTF. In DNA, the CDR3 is TGTGCCAGCAGCGACCTCGGACAGACATTCTATGGCTACACCTTC.

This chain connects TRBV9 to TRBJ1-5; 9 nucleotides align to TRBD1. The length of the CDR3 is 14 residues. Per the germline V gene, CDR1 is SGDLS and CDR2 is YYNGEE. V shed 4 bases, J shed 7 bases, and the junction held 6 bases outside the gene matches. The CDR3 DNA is TGTGCCAGCAGCCCAGACAGGGGGATCCAGCCCCAGCATTTT. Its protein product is CASSPDRGIQPQHF.

CDR3 nucleotides: TGTGCCAGCAGTTTAGAGACTATCCACGAGCAGTACTTC. Its translation: CASSLETIHEQYF. The chain employs TRBV28 and TRBJ2-7; tentative D call: TRBD2 (5 bases). CDR3 size: 13 residues. Trimming removed 2 bases from V and 5 bases from J, with 10 bases in between. Looked up from germline, CDR1 is MDHEN and CDR2 is SYDVKM.

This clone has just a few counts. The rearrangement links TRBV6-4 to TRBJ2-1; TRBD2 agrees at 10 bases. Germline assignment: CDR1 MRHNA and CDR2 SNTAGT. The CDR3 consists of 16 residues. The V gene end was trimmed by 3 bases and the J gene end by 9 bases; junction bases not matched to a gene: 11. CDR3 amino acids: CASSEVLAGARSEQFF. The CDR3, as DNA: TGTGCCAGCAGTGAAGTCCTAGCGGGAGCACGCAGTGAGCAGTTCTTC.

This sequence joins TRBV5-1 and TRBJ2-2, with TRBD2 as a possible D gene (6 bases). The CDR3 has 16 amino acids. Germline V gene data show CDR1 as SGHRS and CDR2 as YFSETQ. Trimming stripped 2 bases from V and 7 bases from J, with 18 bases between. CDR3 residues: CASSFLPEAGLGELFF. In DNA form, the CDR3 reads TGCGCCAGCAGCTTCCTACCCGAGGCGGGGCTCGGGGAGCTGTTTTTT. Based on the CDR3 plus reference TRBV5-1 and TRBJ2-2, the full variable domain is KAGVTQTPRYLIKTRGQQVTLSCSPISGHRSVSWYQQTPGQGLQFLFEYFSETQRNKGNFPGRFSGRQFSNSRSEMNVSTLELGDSALYLCASSFLPEAGLGELFFGEGSRLTVL.

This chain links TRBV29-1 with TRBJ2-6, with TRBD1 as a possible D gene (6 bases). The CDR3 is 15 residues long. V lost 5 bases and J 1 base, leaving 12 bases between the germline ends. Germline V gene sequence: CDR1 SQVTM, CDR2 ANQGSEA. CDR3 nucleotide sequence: TGCAGCGTTCGGGTACAGGGATCTGGGGCCAACGTCCTGACTTTC. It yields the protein CSVRVQGSGANVLTF.

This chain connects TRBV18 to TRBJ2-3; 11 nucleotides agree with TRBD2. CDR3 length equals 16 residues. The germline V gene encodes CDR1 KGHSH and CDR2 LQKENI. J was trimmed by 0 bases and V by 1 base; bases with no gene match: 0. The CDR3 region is CASSPRTSGSTDTQYF. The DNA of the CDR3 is TGTGCCAGCTCACCACGGACTAGCGGGAGCACAGATACGCAGTATTTT.

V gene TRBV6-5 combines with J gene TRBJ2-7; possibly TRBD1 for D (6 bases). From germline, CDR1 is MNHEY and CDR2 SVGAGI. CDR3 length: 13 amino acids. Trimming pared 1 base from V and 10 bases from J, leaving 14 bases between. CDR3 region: CASSYFSGTNQYF. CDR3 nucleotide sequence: TGTGCCAGCAGTTACTTCTCCGGGACAAATCAGTACTTC.